These T cell receptor beta chains were read from a single sample in a study of control samples from healthy donors and cancer patients. The method was immunoSEQ multiplex PCR; TCRdb's version includes in-frame clones alone and lacks a portion of them. The sample lists around 95,000 clones; around 81% were seen once. Sequencing input: blood. The receptors derive from a young man in good health. Each CDR3 is given with its conserved first and last residue. Each record gives: clone size, D gene, J gene, V gene, CDR3 protein, CDR3 DNA. D genes are given only for firm matches. Clone size is shown for a subset of rows, as once, few, many or a class of expanded clone.

.,.,TRBJ2-7,TRBV9,CASSVASGSPYEQYF,TGTGCCAGCAGCGTAGCTTCGGGATCACCCTACGAGCAGTACTTC
once,.,TRBJ2-3,TRBV7-3,CASSSTGSTDTQYF,TGTGCCAGCAGCTCTACAGGATCCACAGATACGCAGTATTTT
.,.,TRBJ1-2,TRBV27,CASSLSRQDGYTF,TGTGCCAGCAGTTTATCGCGGCAGGATGGCTACACCTTC
.,.,TRBJ1-6,TRBV28,CASSRVDNSPLHF,TGTGCCAGCAGTCGGGTGGATAATTCACCCCTCCACTTT
.,TRBD2,TRBJ2-7,TRBV7-2,CASSWTSAYEQYF,TGTGCCAGCAGCTGGACTAGCGCCTACGAGCAGTACTTC
medium-sized,.,TRBJ1-2,TRBV28,CASSLHAGEGYTF,TGTGCCAGCAGTTTACACGCTGGAGAAGGCTACACCTTC
.,.,TRBJ2-7,TRBV5-1,CASSYPGAYEQYF,TGCGCCAGCAGCTATCCGGGGGCCTACGAGCAGTACTTC
.,TRBD1,TRBJ1-2,TRBV5-5,CASQGGGQPVEGYTF,TGTGCCAGCCAGGGGGGTGGCCAACCAGTTGAGGGCTACACCTTC
.,.,TRBJ1-1,TRBV2,CASSGVRMNTEAFF,TGTGCCAGCAGTGGGGTCAGAATGAACACTGAAGCTTTCTTT
.,.,TRBJ1-2,TRBV6-5,CASSYSTPSVDGYTF,TGTGCCAGCAGTTACTCGACCCCCTCGGTGGACGGCTACACCTTC
.,TRBD1,TRBJ1-1,TRBV7-2,CASSFGQGRTEAFF,TGTGCCAGCAGCTTCGGACAGGGCCGGACTGAAGCTTTCTTT
.,.,TRBJ2-4,TRBV28,CASSRSGDSKNIQYF,TGTGCCAGCAGCCGATCCGGCGACAGCAAAAACATTCAGTACTTC
.,.,TRBJ2-1,TRBV9,CASSVGAGTWNNEQFF,TGTGCCAGCAGCGTAGGGGCCGGGACTTGGAACAATGAGCAGTTCTTC
.,.,TRBJ1-6,TRBV5-1,CASSDLRGSTNSPLHF,TGCGCCAGCAGCGACCTCAGGGGTTCCACTAATTCACCCCTCCACTTT
.,TRBD1,TRBJ1-5,TRBV3-1/TRBV3-2,CASSPGQGGNQPQHF,TGTGCCAGCAGCCCGGGACAGGGGGGCAATCAGCCCCAGCATTTT
.,.,TRBJ1-4,TRBV28,CASSLVDEKLFF,TGTGCCAGCAGTTTGGTGGATGAAAAACTGTTTTTT
.,TRBD1,TRBJ1-1,TRBV28,CASSLTGVNTEAFF,TGTGCCAGCAGTCTGACAGGGGTGAACACTGAAGCTTTCTTT
.,TRBD2,TRBJ2-1,TRBV9,CASSVSLLAGYNEQFF,TGTGCCAGCAGCGTAAGCTTGCTAGCGGGGTACAATGAGCAGTTCTTC
.,TRBD1,TRBJ2-7,TRBV5-8,CASSPQGITSYEQYF,TGTGCCAGCAGCCCACAGGGGATTACCTCCTACGAGCAGTACTTC
.,.,TRBJ1-2,TRBV29-1,CSAVGSGGYGYTF,TGCAGCGCCGTGGGCTCCGGAGGCTATGGCTACACCTTC
.,.,TRBJ2-3,TRBV18,CASSPSRGPSTDTQYF,TGTGCCAGCTCACCATCGCGGGGGCCCAGCACAGATACGCAGTATTTT
.,TRBD1,TRBJ1-4,TRBV10-2,CASADRGMYNPEKLFF,TGCGCCAGCGCCGACAGGGGGATGTATAATCCGGAAAAACTGTTTTTT
.,.,TRBJ2-7,TRBV7-2,CASSFVSAGEQYF,TGTGCCAGCAGCTTTGTATCAGCGGGCGAGCAGTACTTC
.,.,TRBJ2-7,TRBV20-1,CSARLSEQYF,TGCAGTGCTAGGTTATCCGAGCAGTACTTC
once,TRBD2,TRBJ2-7,TRBV6-2/TRBV6-3,CASSYVAGEFAYEQYF,TGTGCCAGCAGTTACGTTGCGGGGGAATTCGCCTACGAGCAGTACTTC
.,TRBD1,TRBJ1-2,TRBV7-9,CASSLQGIEGYTF,TGTGCCAGCAGCCTACAGGGGATTGAGGGCTACACCTTC
.,.,TRBJ1-6,TRBV28,CASSWGVDKGPLHF,TGTGCCAGCAGTTGGGGGGTGGACAAGGGGCCCCTCCACTTT
few,.,TRBJ2-1,TRBV7-2,CASSLVSGGAQNEQFF,TGTGCCAGCAGCTTAGTCAGTGGGGGGGCCCAAAATGAGCAGTTCTTC
once,.,TRBJ1-2,TRBV4-2,CASSQVAGRENTF,TGTGCCAGCAGCCAAGTAGCGGGCAGAGAAAACACCTTC
.,.,TRBJ2-5,TRBV11-2,CASSLGISIVQETQYF,TGTGCCAGCAGCTTAGGTATCTCGATAGTTCAAGAGACCCAGTACTTC
.,.,TRBJ2-6,TRBV19,CASRVGGANVLTF,TGTGCCAGTAGGGTTGGTGGGGCCAACGTCCTGACTTTC
.,TRBD1,TRBJ2-5,TRBV19,CASSSGGQQETQYF,TGTGCCAGTAGTTCTGGGGGACAGCAAGAGACCCAGTACTTC
.,.,TRBJ1-2,TRBV24-1,CATSDTGYSYGYTF,TGTGCCACCAGTGATACAGGGTATTCATATGGCTACACCTTC
.,.,TRBJ2-3,TRBV24-1,CATSDPRQSTDTQYF,TGTGCCACCAGTGACCCGCGACAGAGCACAGATACGCAGTATTTT
few,.,TRBJ2-1,TRBV14,CASSQTSYGEQFF,TGTGCCAGCAGCCAAACTAGCTACGGTGAGCAGTTCTTC
.,.,TRBJ2-3,TRBV7-9,CASSLGRASTDTQYF,TGTGCCAGCAGCTTGGGGCGGGCTAGCACAGATACGCAGTATTTT
.,.,TRBJ2-1,TRBV5-5,CASSLTSPLSYNEQFF,TGTGCCAGCAGCTTAACTAGCCCCCTCTCCTACAATGAGCAGTTCTTC
few,TRBD2,TRBJ2-7,TRBV4-1,CASSQGLAGFWEQYF,TGCGCCAGCAGCCAAGGACTAGCGGGATTCTGGGAGCAGTACTTC
.,.,TRBJ1-6,TRBV27,CASSANRDNSPLHF,TGTGCCAGCAGTGCCAACAGGGATAATTCACCCCTCCACTTT
few,.,TRBJ2-3,TRBV24-1,CATRRGPTDTQYF,TGTGCCACCCGTCGGGGGCCTACAGATACGCAGTATTTT
once,.,TRBJ2-7,TRBV21-1,CASSGVPQGNEQYF,TGTGCCAGCAGCGGGGTCCCACAGGGGAACGAGCAGTACTTC
.,.,TRBJ2-1,TRBV5-6,CASSLAIGGEQFF,TGTGCCAGCAGCTTGGCTATAGGGGGTGAGCAGTTCTTC
.,TRBD1,TRBJ2-5,TRBV2,CASTRAGQGRETQYF,TGTGCCAGCACCAGGGCGGGACAGGGGAGAGAGACCCAGTACTTC
.,TRBD1,TRBJ2-7,TRBV18,CASSLGQGASYEQYF,TGTGCCAGCTCACTGGGACAGGGGGCCTCTTACGAGCAGTACTTC
once,.,TRBJ2-5,TRBV29-1,CSVGVTETQYF,TGCAGCGTAGGGGTCACAGAGACCCAGTACTTC
.,.,TRBJ1-5,TRBV6-1,CASSERGDLAQHF,TGTGCCAGCAGTGAACGGGGGGATCTAGCCCAGCATTTT
.,.,TRBJ1-2,TRBV7-3,CASSYGPGDGYTF,TGTGCCAGCAGCTACGGTCCAGGGGATGGCTACACCTTC
few,.,TRBJ2-7,TRBV6-5,CASSYGGDSYEQYF,TGTGCCAGCAGTTACGGCGGAGACTCCTACGAGCAGTACTTC
.,.,TRBJ2-3,TRBV2,CASSRLTGTDTQYF,TGTGCCAGCAGCAGACTCACGGGGACAGATACGCAGTATTTT
.,TRBD1,TRBJ1-1,TRBV14,CASSHQGGTEAFF,TGTGCCAGCAGCCATCAGGGGGGTACTGAAGCTTTCTTT
once,TRBD2,TRBJ2-1,TRBV19,CASSTTSGGYNEQFF,TGTGCCAGTAGTACTACTAGCGGGGGATACAATGAGCAGTTCTTC
few,.,TRBJ1-3,TRBV18,CASSQTGASGNTIYF,TGTGCCAGCTCACAAACAGGAGCCTCTGGAAACACCATATATTTT
.,.,TRBJ2-1,TRBV6-5,CASRSDSGPYNEQFF,TGTGCCAGCAGATCAGACAGTGGCCCCTACAATGAGCAGTTCTTC
.,TRBD2,TRBJ2-5,TRBV7-2,CASSSGLARATQYF,TGTGCCAGCAGCTCGGGACTAGCCCGTGCGACCCAGTACTTC
many,.,TRBJ1-1,TRBV7-8,CASSGGGTEAFF,TGTGCCAGCAGTGGAGGGGGCACTGAAGCTTTCTTT
.,.,TRBJ1-1,TRBV7-2,CASSGGRVNTEAFF,TGTGCCAGCAGCGGGGGACGAGTGAACACTGAAGCTTTCTTT
.,TRBD1,TRBJ1-2,TRBV12-3/TRBV12-4,CASRQGSYGYTF,TGTGCCAGCAGACAGGGGTCCTATGGCTACACCTTC